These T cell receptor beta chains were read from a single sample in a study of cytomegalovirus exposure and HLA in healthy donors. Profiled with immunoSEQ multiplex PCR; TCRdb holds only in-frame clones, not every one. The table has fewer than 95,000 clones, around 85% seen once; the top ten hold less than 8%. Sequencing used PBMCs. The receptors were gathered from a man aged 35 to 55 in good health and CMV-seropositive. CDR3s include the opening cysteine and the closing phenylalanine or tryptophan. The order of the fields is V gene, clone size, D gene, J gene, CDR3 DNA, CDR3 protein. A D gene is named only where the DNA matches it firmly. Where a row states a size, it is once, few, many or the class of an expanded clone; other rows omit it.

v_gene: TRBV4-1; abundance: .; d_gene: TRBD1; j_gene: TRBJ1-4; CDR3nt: TGCGCCAGCGGGGGACAGCTCACAACTAATGAAAAACTGTTTTTT; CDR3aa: CASGGQLTTNEKLFF
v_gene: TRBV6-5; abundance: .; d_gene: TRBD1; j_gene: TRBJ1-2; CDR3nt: TGTGCCAGCCAGGGGGTTATTAACTATGGCTACACCTTC; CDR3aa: CASQGVINYGYTF
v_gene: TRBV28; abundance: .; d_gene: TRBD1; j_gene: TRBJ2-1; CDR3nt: TGTGCCAGCTGGGACAGGGCTTACAATGAGCAGTTCTTC; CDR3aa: CASWDRAYNEQFF
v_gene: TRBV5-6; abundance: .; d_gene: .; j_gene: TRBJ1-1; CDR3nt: TGTGCCAGCAGCGCGGACGGAGGGTTGACTGAAGCTTTCTTT; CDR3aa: CASSADGGLTEAFF
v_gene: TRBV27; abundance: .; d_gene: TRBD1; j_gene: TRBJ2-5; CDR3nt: TGTGCCAGCAGTCCCTGGGAAGCAGGGGGAGAGACCCAGTACTTC; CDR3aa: CASSPWEAGGETQYF
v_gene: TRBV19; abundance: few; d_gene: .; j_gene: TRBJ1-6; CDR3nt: TGTGCCAGTAGTATAGAGGAGGGCTCACCCCTCCACTTT; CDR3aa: CASSIEEGSPLHF
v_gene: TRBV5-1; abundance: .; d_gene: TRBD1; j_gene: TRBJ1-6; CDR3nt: TGCGCCAGCAGCGACCACAGGGGGGTCTATAATTCACCCCTCCACTTT; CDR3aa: CASSDHRGVYNSPLHF
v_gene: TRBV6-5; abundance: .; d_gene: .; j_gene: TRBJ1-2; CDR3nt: TGTGCCAGCAGTTACTCGAACCTAGGCCCTCGTGGCTACACCTTC; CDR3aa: CASSYSNLGPRGYTF
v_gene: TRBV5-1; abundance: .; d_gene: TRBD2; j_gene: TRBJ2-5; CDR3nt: TGCGCCAGCAGCTTGGTAGCGGGATTGAGAGAGACCCAGTACTTC; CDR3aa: CASSLVAGLRETQYF
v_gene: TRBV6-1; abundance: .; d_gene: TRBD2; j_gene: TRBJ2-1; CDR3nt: TGTGCCAGCAGTGGGAGCGGGGGGACTTACAATGAGCAGTTCTTC; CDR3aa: CASSGSGGTYNEQFF
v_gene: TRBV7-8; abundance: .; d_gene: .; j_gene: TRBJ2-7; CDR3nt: TGTGCCAGCAAACGGCGGGGCAGGCACTCCTACGAGCAGTACTTC; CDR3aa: CASKRRGRHSYEQYF
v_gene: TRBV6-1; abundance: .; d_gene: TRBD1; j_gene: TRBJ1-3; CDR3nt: TGTGCCAGCAGTGGGGACAGCCCTGACTCTGGAAACACCATATATTTT; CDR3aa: CASSGDSPDSGNTIYF
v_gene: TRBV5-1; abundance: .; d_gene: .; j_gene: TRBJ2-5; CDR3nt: TGCGCCAGTCGACTAACCCAAGAGACCCAGTACTTC; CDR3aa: CASRLTQETQYF
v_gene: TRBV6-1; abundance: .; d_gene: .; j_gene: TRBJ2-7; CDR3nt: TGTGCCAGCAGTGAACTCGTCGCGTCCGAGCAGTACTTC; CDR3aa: CASSELVASEQYF
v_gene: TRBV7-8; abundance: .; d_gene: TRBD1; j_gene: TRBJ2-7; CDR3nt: TGTGCCAGCAGCAGACAGGGAGCCTACGAGCAGTACTTC; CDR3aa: CASSRQGAYEQYF
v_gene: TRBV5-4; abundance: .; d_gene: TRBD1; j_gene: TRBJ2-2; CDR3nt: TGTGCCAGCAGCACAAGGACAGGGGACACCGGGGAGCTGTTTTTT; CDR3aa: CASSTRTGDTGELFF
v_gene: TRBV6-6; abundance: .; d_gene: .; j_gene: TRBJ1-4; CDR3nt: TGTGCCAGCAGTTACGGTCCGGCAACTAATGAAAAACTGTTTTTT; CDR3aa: CASSYGPATNEKLFF
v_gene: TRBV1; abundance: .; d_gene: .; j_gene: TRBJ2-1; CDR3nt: TGCACCAGCAGCCAAAATAGACTAGCGGGGGGGGATGAGCAGTTCTTC; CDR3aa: CTSSQNRLAGGDEQFF
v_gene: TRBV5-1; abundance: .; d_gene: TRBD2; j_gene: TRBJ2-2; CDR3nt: TGCGCCAGCAGCAACCCTACTGGACTAGCGGGCACCGGGGAGCTGTTTTTT; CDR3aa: CASSNPTGLAGTGELFF
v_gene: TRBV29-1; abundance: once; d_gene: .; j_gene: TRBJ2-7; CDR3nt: TGCAGCGTTGGTCAGGGGGGTTCCTACGAGCAGTACTTC; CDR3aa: CSVGQGGSYEQYF
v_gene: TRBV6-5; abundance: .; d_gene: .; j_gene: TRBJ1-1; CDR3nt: TGTGCCAGCAGTTTTACCAGCCGAGGCACTGAAGCTTTCTTT; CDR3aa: CASSFTSRGTEAFF
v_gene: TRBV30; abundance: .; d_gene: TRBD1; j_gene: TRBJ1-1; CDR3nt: TGTGCCTGGAGTGTGAGGACAGGGGGAATCTCGGCTGAAGCTTTCTTT; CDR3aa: CAWSVRTGGISAEAFF
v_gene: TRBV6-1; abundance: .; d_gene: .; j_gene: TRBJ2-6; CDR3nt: TGTGCCAGCTGCGCCTCTGGGGCCAACGTCCTGACTTTC; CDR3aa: CASCASGANVLTF
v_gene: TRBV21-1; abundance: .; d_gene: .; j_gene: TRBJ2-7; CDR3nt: TGTGCCAGCAGCAGCCTAGCGGGAGGGCCCGCCTGCGAGCAGTACTTC; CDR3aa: CASSSLAGGPACEQYF
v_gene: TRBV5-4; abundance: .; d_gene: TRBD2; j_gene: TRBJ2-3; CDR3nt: TGTGCCAGCAGCTTGCAGCGGGGAGGGGATACGCAGTATTTT; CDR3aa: CASSLQRGGDTQYF
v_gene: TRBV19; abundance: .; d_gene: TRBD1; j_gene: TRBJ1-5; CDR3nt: TGTGCCACCGACAGGGGGCGAGGGAGCAATCAGCCCCAGCATTTT; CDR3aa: CATDRGRGSNQPQHF
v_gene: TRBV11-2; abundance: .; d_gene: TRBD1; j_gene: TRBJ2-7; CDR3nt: TGTGCCAGCAGCTTAGTACAGGGGGCCTTTTACGAGCAGTACTTC; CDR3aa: CASSLVQGAFYEQYF
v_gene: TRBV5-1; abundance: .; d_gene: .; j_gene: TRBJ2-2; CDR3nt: TGCGCCAGCAGCTTGGGAACCCCGGTCACCGGGGAGCTGTTTTTT; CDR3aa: CASSLGTPVTGELFF
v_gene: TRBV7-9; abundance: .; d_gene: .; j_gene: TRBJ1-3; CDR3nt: TGTGCCAGCAGCTTTACAGCACAGGGAAACACCATATATTTT; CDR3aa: CASSFTAQGNTIYF
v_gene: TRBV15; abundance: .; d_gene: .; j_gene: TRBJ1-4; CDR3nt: TGTGCCACCCGGGGGGGCCTCGAAAAACTGTTTTTT; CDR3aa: CATRGGLEKLFF
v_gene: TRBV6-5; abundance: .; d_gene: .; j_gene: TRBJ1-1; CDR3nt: TGTGCCAGCAGTTACTCGCGAGAGTCTAACACTGAAGCTTTCTTT; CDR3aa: CASSYSRESNTEAFF
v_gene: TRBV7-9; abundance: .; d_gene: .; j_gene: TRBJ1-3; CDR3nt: TGTGCCAGCAGCTTAGCCCAGGGTCACACCATATATTTT; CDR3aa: CASSLAQGHTIYF
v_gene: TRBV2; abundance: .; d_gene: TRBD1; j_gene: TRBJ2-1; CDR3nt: TGTGCCAGCAGATCCGGGACAGGGCAATACAATGAGCAGTTCTTC; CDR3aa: CASRSGTGQYNEQFF
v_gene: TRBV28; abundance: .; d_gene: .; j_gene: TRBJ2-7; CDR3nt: TGTGCCAGCAGTTCGCGGGTTCCGTTCGAGCAGTACTTC; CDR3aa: CASSSRVPFEQYF
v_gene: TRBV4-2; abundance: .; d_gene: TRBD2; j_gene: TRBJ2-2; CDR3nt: TGTGCCAGCAGCCTTCTCAGTACCGGGACTAGGGTCGGGGAGCTGTTTTTT; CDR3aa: CASSLLSTGTRVGELFF
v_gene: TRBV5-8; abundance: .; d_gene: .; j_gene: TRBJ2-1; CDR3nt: TGTGCCAGCAGCCGCGGACAGTACAATGAGCAGTTCTTC; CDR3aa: CASSRGQYNEQFF
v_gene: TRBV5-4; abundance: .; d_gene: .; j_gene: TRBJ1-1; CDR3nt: TGTGCCAGCAGCCCTCAGGATCGGAAGGCTGAAGCTTTCTTT; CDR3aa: CASSPQDRKAEAFF
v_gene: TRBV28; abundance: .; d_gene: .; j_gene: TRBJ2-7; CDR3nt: TGTGCCAGCAGTTCGACTAGTCCTGAGTACGAGCAGTACTTC; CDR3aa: CASSSTSPEYEQYF